A single sample is the source of the 5 T cell receptor beta chains below, sequenced in a study of Ad26.COV2.S vaccination and SARS-CoV-2 variants. Stated treatment: 15 to 20 received Ad26.COV2.S at low or high dose, single or two shots; about 5 received placebo; per-sample allocation not given. Day 63 following the first vaccine or placebo injection was when the samples were taken. This table comes from immunoSEQ multiplex PCR, and its TCRdb copy is limited to in-frame clones, with some not included. Altogether hundreds of thousands of clones are present, 80% to 90% being singletons, with the ten largest covering 3.4%. Material: peripheral blood, obtained in a trial of Ad26.COV2.S vaccine versus placebo. The receptors were sampled from a person aged 18-65 years who received the Ad26.COV2.S COVID-19 vaccine or a placebo.

J is TRBJ2-1 and V is TRBV7-8, with D perhaps TRBD1 (6 bases). This CDR3 spans 14 amino acids. The germline CDR1 and CDR2 sequences are SGHVS and FQNEAQ. Deletions cut 5 bases from V and 5 bases from J, with 13 bases between. CDR3 DNA: TGTGCCAGCAGCCCAATGGGGGCCGACAATGAGCAGTTCTTC. It is translated as CASSPMGADNEQFF.

The rearrangement joins TRBV18 to TRBJ1-1; no firm D call. The germline V gene has CDR1 KGHSH and CDR2 LQKENI. This CDR3 spans 14 amino acids. V lost 3 bases and J 1 base, leaving 9 bases between the germline ends. The CDR3 nucleotides are TGTGCCAGCTCACCGGGAGGGCAGAACACTGAAGCTTTCTTT. Translated: CASSPGGQNTEAFF.

The chain has TRBV6-5 and TRBJ1-5; D ambiguous. The germline CDR1 and CDR2 sequences are MNHEY and SVGAGI. The CDR3 is made up of 15 amino acids. V was cut by 6 bases and J by 0 bases, with 12 bases left in between. Here the CDR3 DNA reads TGTGCCAGCAGCCGGGATTCCTCTAGCAATCAGCCCCAGCATTTT. It yields the protein CASSRDSSSNQPQHF.

This chain links TRBV6-4 with TRBJ1-1; D may be TRBD1 (6 bases). The V end lost 4 bases, the J end lost 11 bases, and 11 bases lay between the germline ends. The germline gives CDR1 MRHNA, CDR2 SNTAGT. CDR3 length: 11 residues. This CDR3 reads CASSGPRGAFF. CDR3 coding DNA: TGTGCCAGCAGTGGCCCCAGGGGCGCTTTCTTT.

The chain recombines TRBV10-3 with TRBJ1-1; 7 bases agree with TRBD1. CDR1 and CDR2 (germline): ENHRY, SYGVKD. After removal of 8 bases from V and 1 base from J, the junction contained 10 bases not matched to a gene. The CDR3 has 15 amino acids. In DNA form, the CDR3 reads TGTGCCATCCTCCTAATCGACAGGGAGAACACTGAAGCTTTCTTT. This sequence encodes CAILLIDRENTEAFF.